These T cell receptor beta chains were read from a single sample in a study of T-cell memory formation after mild COVID-19. TCRdb redid the calling of the 5' RACE reads with MiXCR, one entry per CDR3 protein. This table has about 470,000 distinct CDR3 sequences, 15% to 20% appearing once. The sample was PBMCs or a T cell subset sorted from them (not recorded which). The receptors originated from an adult woman who had mild COVID-19 (a few samples of this study predate the infection). Cell type and time point are not known. CDR3s include the opening cysteine and the closing phenylalanine or tryptophan. D genes are given only for firm matches. Clone size is stated in some rows and not others, as once, few, many or a class when expanded.

clone_size: many
j_call: TRBJ2-1
d_call: TRBD2
v_call: TRBV6-5
cdr3_nt: TGTGCCAGCAGTTTCGATTGGATTCAGCGGGAGCCGGGGAGCTCCTACAATGAGCAGTTCTTC
cdr3_aa: CASSFDWIQREPGSSYNEQFF

clone_size: -
j_call: TRBJ2-5
d_call: -
v_call: TRBV6-2/TRBV6-3
cdr3_nt: TGTGCCAGCAGTTTCCACGCGCAAGAGACCCAGTACTTC
cdr3_aa: CASSFHAQETQYF

clone_size: -
j_call: TRBJ2-7
d_call: -
v_call: TRBV10-3
cdr3_nt: TGTGCCATCAGTGATTATAGCTACTACGAGCAGTACTTC
cdr3_aa: CAISDYSYYEQYF

clone_size: few
j_call: TRBJ1-4
d_call: -
v_call: TRBV7-9
cdr3_nt: TGTGCCAGCAGTCTATCAAGGGACTTTGAAAAACTGTTTTTT
cdr3_aa: CASSLSRDFEKLFF

clone_size: few
j_call: TRBJ1-1
d_call: -
v_call: TRBV5-1
cdr3_nt: TGCGCCAGCAGCTTGGAACACCCGAACACTGAAGCTTTCTTT
cdr3_aa: CASSLEHPNTEAFF

clone_size: -
j_call: TRBJ2-7
d_call: TRBD1
v_call: TRBV6-1
cdr3_nt: TGTGCCAGCAGTGAAGCGGGACAGTTCACCTACGAGCAGTACTTC
cdr3_aa: CASSEAGQFTYEQYF

clone_size: -
j_call: TRBJ1-4
d_call: -
v_call: TRBV5-1
cdr3_nt: TGCGCCAGCAGCTTGGCAACTGTTGATAATGAAAAACTGTTTTTT
cdr3_aa: CASSLATVDNEKLFF

clone_size: -
j_call: TRBJ1-6
d_call: -
v_call: TRBV7-2
cdr3_nt: TGTGCCAGCAGCTTAGGGGCAGATAGATCACCCCTCCACTTT
cdr3_aa: CASSLGADRSPLHF

clone_size: few
j_call: TRBJ2-5
d_call: TRBD2
v_call: TRBV7-9
cdr3_nt: TGTGCCAGCAGCTCGCGTAGACTAGCGGCACAAGAGACCCAGTACTTC
cdr3_aa: CASSSRRLAAQETQYF

clone_size: many
j_call: TRBJ2-7
d_call: TRBD2
v_call: TRBV20-1
cdr3_nt: TGCAGTGCTGGGACTAGCGGGAGTCGGTACGAGCAGTACTTC
cdr3_aa: CSAGTSGSRYEQYF